These T cell receptor beta chains were read from a single sample in a study of shared clonotypes between healthy human individuals. The method was immunoSEQ multiplex PCR; TCRdb's version includes in-frame clones alone and lacks a portion of them. The sample includes roughly 2.4 million clones, nearly 97% of them seen just once. The sequencing input was naive CD4+ T cells sorted from blood. The receptors come from a man aged 18 to 29 in good health. The CDR3 runs from the conserved cysteine through the conserved F or W. D genes are given only for firm matches. Size values are once, few and many counts, or a class for expanded clones, and some rows have none.

cdr3_nt: TGTGCCAGCAGGCCCCCGGGATTAGAGAAAAGGATGTTTTTT
cdr3_aa: CASRPPGLEKRMFF
d_call: .
j_call: TRBJ1-4
clone_size: .
v_call: TRBV28

cdr3_nt: TGTGCCAGCAGTCAAGGACGAGTTCGATTGAACACTGAAGCTTTCTTT
cdr3_aa: CASSQGRVRLNTEAFF
d_call: .
j_call: TRBJ1-1
clone_size: .
v_call: TRBV6-4

cdr3_nt: TGCGCCAGCAGCCGAGGGACAGGCAATCAGCCCCAGCATTTT
cdr3_aa: CASSRGTGNQPQHF
d_call: TRBD1
j_call: TRBJ1-5
clone_size: .
v_call: TRBV5-1

cdr3_nt: TGTGCCAGCAGTACATACTCCAGGACAGGGGAGGGCTACACCTTC
cdr3_aa: CASSTYSRTGEGYTF
d_call: TRBD1
j_call: TRBJ1-2
clone_size: .
v_call: TRBV28

cdr3_nt: TGCAGCGTTGGCACGACAGGGACTGAAGCTTTCTTT
cdr3_aa: CSVGTTGTEAFF
d_call: TRBD1
j_call: TRBJ1-1
clone_size: few
v_call: TRBV29-1

cdr3_nt: TGTGCCAGCAGAATCGGACAGGGAGAGTCACCCCTCCACTTT
cdr3_aa: CASRIGQGESPLHF
d_call: TRBD1
j_call: TRBJ1-6
clone_size: .
v_call: TRBV7-2

cdr3_nt: TGTGCCAGCACCTTTCAGGTTGAGCAGTTCTTC
cdr3_aa: CASTFQVEQFF
d_call: .
j_call: TRBJ2-1
clone_size: .
v_call: TRBV28

cdr3_nt: TGTGCCAGCAGCCAAAGGGAGATGCGGGGCGGAATGAATGAGCAGTTCTTC
cdr3_aa: CASSQREMRGGMNEQFF
d_call: .
j_call: TRBJ2-1
clone_size: .
v_call: TRBV14

cdr3_nt: TGTGCCAGCAGTGTTCCTAGCGGGAGTACAGATACGCAGTATTTT
cdr3_aa: CASSVPSGSTDTQYF
d_call: TRBD2
j_call: TRBJ2-3
clone_size: .
v_call: TRBV6-1

cdr3_nt: TGCGCCAGCAGCCAAGATGCTAACTCGGTCCGCGGCTACACCTTC
cdr3_aa: CASSQDANSVRGYTF
d_call: .
j_call: TRBJ1-2
clone_size: once
v_call: TRBV4-3

cdr3_nt: TGTGCCAGCTCACCCTCTCAAAGGGGTCCGGGACAGGGAGAAGCCGGGGAGCTGTTTTTT
cdr3_aa: CASSPSQRGPGQGEAGELFF
d_call: TRBD1
j_call: TRBJ2-2
clone_size: .
v_call: TRBV18

cdr3_nt: TGTGCCAGCAGCTTGAACACTGAAGCTTTCTTT
cdr3_aa: CASSLNTEAFF
d_call: .
j_call: TRBJ1-1
clone_size: .
v_call: TRBV5-6

cdr3_nt: TGTGCCATCAGTATACGGGACAGCGACGAGCAGTACTTC
cdr3_aa: CAISIRDSDEQYF
d_call: TRBD1
j_call: TRBJ2-7
clone_size: .
v_call: TRBV10-3

cdr3_nt: TGTGCCAGCAGTGGACAGAAAAGGGCCTATAATTCACCCCTCCACTTT
cdr3_aa: CASSGQKRAYNSPLHF
d_call: .
j_call: TRBJ1-6
clone_size: .
v_call: TRBV14

cdr3_nt: TGCGCCAGCAGCAAAACCTCCGGGACTAGCGGCTACGAGCAGTACTTC
cdr3_aa: CASSKTSGTSGYEQYF
d_call: TRBD2
j_call: TRBJ2-7
clone_size: once
v_call: TRBV5-1

cdr3_nt: TGTGCCAGCAGTTTAAAATCCTGGCACCCCAAAAACATTCAGTACTTC
cdr3_aa: CASSLKSWHPKNIQYF
d_call: .
j_call: TRBJ2-4
clone_size: .
v_call: TRBV28

cdr3_nt: TGTGCCCTGGGGCGGGAGAGCACAGATACGCAGTATTTT
cdr3_aa: CALGRESTDTQYF
d_call: TRBD2
j_call: TRBJ2-3
clone_size: .
v_call: TRBV7-9

cdr3_nt: TGTGCCACTAAATCGCCGGGACTAGGGAGTAATGAGCAGTTCTTC
cdr3_aa: CATKSPGLGSNEQFF
d_call: TRBD2
j_call: TRBJ2-1
clone_size: .
v_call: TRBV6-5

cdr3_nt: TGTGCCAGCAGTGGGGACAGGGTACGATCACCCCTCCACTTT
cdr3_aa: CASSGDRVRSPLHF
d_call: TRBD1
j_call: TRBJ1-6
clone_size: .
v_call: TRBV6-1

cdr3_nt: TGCAGTGCTAGAGGGGATAACACCATATATTTT
cdr3_aa: CSARGDNTIYF
d_call: .
j_call: TRBJ1-3
clone_size: .
v_call: TRBV20-1

cdr3_nt: TGTGCCAGCAGCGACGGACTAGCGGGAGCAGATACGCAGTATTTT
cdr3_aa: CASSDGLAGADTQYF
d_call: TRBD2
j_call: TRBJ2-3
clone_size: .
v_call: TRBV2

cdr3_nt: TGTGCCAGCAGCTTGGCTTCGGCAAACCTAATGGCTTTCTTT
cdr3_aa: CASSLASANLMAFF
d_call: .
j_call: TRBJ1-1
clone_size: .
v_call: TRBV5-6

cdr3_nt: TGTGCCAGCAGCGTAGGTACGACTAGCGGGAGTGCCGGGGAGCTGTTTTTT
cdr3_aa: CASSVGTTSGSAGELFF
d_call: TRBD2
j_call: TRBJ2-2
clone_size: .
v_call: TRBV9

cdr3_nt: TGTGCCAGCAGTCGTCGAGCGGGAGGGCTGGGGGAGACCCAGTACTTC
cdr3_aa: CASSRRAGGLGETQYF
d_call: TRBD2
j_call: TRBJ2-5
clone_size: .
v_call: TRBV2

cdr3_nt: TGTGCCAGCAGTGAGGCACTGTTGTCGGGTGCGAACATTCAGTACTTC
cdr3_aa: CASSEALLSGANIQYF
d_call: .
j_call: TRBJ2-4
clone_size: .
v_call: TRBV6-1

cdr3_nt: TGTGCCAGCAGCAGGCAGGGGAACACTGAAGCTTTCTTT
cdr3_aa: CASSRQGNTEAFF
d_call: .
j_call: TRBJ1-1
clone_size: .
v_call: TRBV11-2

cdr3_nt: TGTGCCAGCAGCTACTCGCGGGGACTAGTTTCAGAGACCCAGTACTTC
cdr3_aa: CASSYSRGLVSETQYF
d_call: TRBD2
j_call: TRBJ2-5
clone_size: .
v_call: TRBV11-2

cdr3_nt: TGTGCCAGCAGCTCGCGTTGGGAGGGGACCGCCGAGCAGTACTTC
cdr3_aa: CASSSRWEGTAEQYF
d_call: TRBD2
j_call: TRBJ2-7
clone_size: .
v_call: TRBV11-2

cdr3_nt: TGTGCCAGCAGCGCAAAAACCGACAGGGATGCTAACTATGGCTACACCTTC
cdr3_aa: CASSAKTDRDANYGYTF
d_call: TRBD1
j_call: TRBJ1-2
clone_size: once
v_call: TRBV5-4

cdr3_nt: TGTGCCATCAGGGGTGGGCTTGAGCAGTTCTTC
cdr3_aa: CAIRGGLEQFF
d_call: .
j_call: TRBJ2-1
clone_size: .
v_call: TRBV10-3

cdr3_nt: TGTGCCAGCAGCTTAACCCAGGGACAGAGGATGTATGGCTACACCTTC
cdr3_aa: CASSLTQGQRMYGYTF
d_call: TRBD1
j_call: TRBJ1-2
clone_size: .
v_call: TRBV7-3

cdr3_nt: TGCGCCAGCAGCTTAACCCTCACTAGCTCCTACGAGCAGTACTTC
cdr3_aa: CASSLTLTSSYEQYF
d_call: .
j_call: TRBJ2-7
clone_size: .
v_call: TRBV5-1

cdr3_nt: TGTGCCAGCAGTGGACGAGCAGGGGGCTGGGGCACAGATACGCAGTATTTT
cdr3_aa: CASSGRAGGWGTDTQYF
d_call: TRBD1
j_call: TRBJ2-3
clone_size: .
v_call: TRBV28

cdr3_nt: TGCGCCAGCAGCCAAGAAGGGAGGGGGATAGCGGGAGGGAACAATGAGCAGTTCTTC
cdr3_aa: CASSQEGRGIAGGNNEQFF
d_call: TRBD2
j_call: TRBJ2-1
clone_size: few
v_call: TRBV4-3

cdr3_nt: TGCGCCAGCAGCTTGGGGGCAGGCCCTAGCTCTGGAAACACCATATATTTT
cdr3_aa: CASSLGAGPSSGNTIYF
d_call: .
j_call: TRBJ1-3
clone_size: .
v_call: TRBV5-1

cdr3_nt: TGTGCCACCCTAGGGACTAGCAACTCCTACGAGCAGTACTTC
cdr3_aa: CATLGTSNSYEQYF
d_call: TRBD2
j_call: TRBJ2-7
clone_size: .
v_call: TRBV6-6

cdr3_nt: TGCGCCAGCAGCCAGTTAGACAAATTGGGAAAGAATTTT
cdr3_aa: CASSQLDKLGKNF
d_call: .
j_call: TRBJ1-5
clone_size: .
v_call: TRBV5-1

cdr3_nt: TGTGCCAGCAGTTTAGTACAGAATAATGAAAAACTGTTTTTT
cdr3_aa: CASSLVQNNEKLFF
d_call: .
j_call: TRBJ1-4
clone_size: .
v_call: TRBV27

cdr3_nt: TGTGCCAGCAGCTTATCAGCGGGACGCACAGATACGCAGTATTTT
cdr3_aa: CASSLSAGRTDTQYF
d_call: TRBD2
j_call: TRBJ2-3
clone_size: once
v_call: TRBV11-2

cdr3_nt: TGTGCCAGCAGCTCCCCAAACACAATCCTCCAGTACTTC
cdr3_aa: CASSSPNTILQYF
d_call: .
j_call: TRBJ2-5
clone_size: .
v_call: TRBV7-2